This T cell receptor beta chain is from a study of blood T cell repertoires in COVID-19. Study overall: Both acute and convalescent COVID-19 samples were obtained from the United States, Italy and Spain. Sample material is recorded as cDNA or gDNA derived from T cells, B-cell-depleted T cells, or PBMCs.

Per the study methods: Amplification from reference gene primers served as the basis for estimated nucleated cell counts. TCRdb's copy holds only in-frame clones and misses some; the assay was immunoSEQ multiplex PCR. The D gene and trimming were derived from the DNA, and the V and J assignments and clone size from that table. The table lists 110,000 to 150,000 clones, around 87% of them singletons. On this clone: Other DNA sequences of this sample code for an identical CDR3.

Germline-derived CDR1 and CDR2 are LNHNV and YYDKDF (reference sequence). The CDR3 is made up of 13 amino acids. Trimming cost V 0 bases and J 4 bases, with 7 bases left between them. The sample taken for sequencing was peripheral blood. This chain joins TRBV15 and TRBJ2-7; maybe TRBD1 (5 bases). The clonotype originates from a human donor in a cohort sampled during active COVID-19. This CDR3 reads CATSRDRGYEQYF. Written as DNA, the CDR3 is TGTGCCACCAGCAGAGATAGGGGATACGAGCAGTACTTC.